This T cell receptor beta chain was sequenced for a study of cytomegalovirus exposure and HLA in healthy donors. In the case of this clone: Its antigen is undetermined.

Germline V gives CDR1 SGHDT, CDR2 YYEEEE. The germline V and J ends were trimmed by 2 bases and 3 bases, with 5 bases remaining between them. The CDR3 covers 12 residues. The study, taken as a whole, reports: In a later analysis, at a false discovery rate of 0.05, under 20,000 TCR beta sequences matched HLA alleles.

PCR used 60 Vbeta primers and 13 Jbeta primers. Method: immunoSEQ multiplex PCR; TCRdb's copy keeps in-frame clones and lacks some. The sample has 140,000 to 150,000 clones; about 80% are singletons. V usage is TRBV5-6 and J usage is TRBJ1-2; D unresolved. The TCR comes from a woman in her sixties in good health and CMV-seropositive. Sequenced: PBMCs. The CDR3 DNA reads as TGTGCCAGCAGCTTCGCGTACTATGGCTACACCTTC. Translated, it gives CASSFAYYGYTF.